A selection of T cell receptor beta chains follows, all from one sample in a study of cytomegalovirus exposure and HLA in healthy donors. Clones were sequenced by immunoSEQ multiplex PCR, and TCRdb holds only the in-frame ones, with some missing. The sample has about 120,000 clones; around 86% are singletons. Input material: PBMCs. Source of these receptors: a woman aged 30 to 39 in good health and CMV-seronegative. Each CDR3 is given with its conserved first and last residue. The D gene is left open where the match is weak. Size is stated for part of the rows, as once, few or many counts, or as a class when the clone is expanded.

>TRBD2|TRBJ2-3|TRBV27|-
TGTGCCAGCAGTTTAAAGGCTCTAGCGGGGGGAACTAGCACAGATACGCAGTATTTT
CASSLKALAGGTSTDTQYF
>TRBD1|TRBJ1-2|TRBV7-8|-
TGTGCCAGCAGCTTTAGACAGGGAACCTATGGCTACACCTTC
CASSFRQGTYGYTF
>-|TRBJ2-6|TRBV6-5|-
TGTGCCAGCAGTGACAACTCTGGGGCCAACGTCCTGACTTTC
CASSDNSGANVLTF
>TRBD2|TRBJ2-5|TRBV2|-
TGTGCCTGTGCCCAGGGACTAGCGGTGGCAGAGACCCAGTACTTC
CACAQGLAVAETQYF
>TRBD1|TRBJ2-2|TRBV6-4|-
TGTGCCAGCAGTGACTCCGAGACAGGGCACACCGGGGAGCTGTTTTTT
CASSDSETGHTGELFF
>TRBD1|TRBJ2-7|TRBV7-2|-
TGTGCCAGCAGCTTAGTAACGGGACAGGGAAACGAGCAGTACTTC
CASSLVTGQGNEQYF
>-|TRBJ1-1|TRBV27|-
TGTGCCAGCAGTTTTAAGGTGTCGGGGGACTTGAACACTGAAGCTTTCTTT
CASSFKVSGDLNTEAFF
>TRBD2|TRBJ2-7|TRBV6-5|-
TGTGCCAGCAGGACTCTAGCGGGGTCCTACGAGCAGTACTTC
CASRTLAGSYEQYF
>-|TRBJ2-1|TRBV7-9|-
TGTGCCAGCGATATGGGAGGATTGAGCTCCTACAATGAGCAGTTCTTC
CASDMGGLSSYNEQFF
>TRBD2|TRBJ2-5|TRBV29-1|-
TGCAGCGTTGGGACTAGCGGGACCATCCAAGAGACCCAGTACTTC
CSVGTSGTIQETQYF
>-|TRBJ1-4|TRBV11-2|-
TGTGCCAGCAGCTTAGGCTCAGGGGCGGGTGAAAAACTGTTTTTT
CASSLGSGAGEKLFF
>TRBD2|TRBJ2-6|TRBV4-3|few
TGCGCCAGCAGCCAAGATACTAGCGGGAGGTCTGGGGCCAACGTCCTGACTTTC
CASSQDTSGRSGANVLTF
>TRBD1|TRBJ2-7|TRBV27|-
TGTGCCAGCAGTTTAGGGGCAGGGGGCTTCTACGAGCAGTACTTC
CASSLGAGGFYEQYF
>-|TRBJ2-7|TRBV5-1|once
TGCGCCAGCACCTCACTAGGATCCTACGAGCAGTACTTC
CASTSLGSYEQYF
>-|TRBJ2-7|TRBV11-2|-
TGTGCCAGCAGCTTAGTTTCAGGGGAATACGAGCAGTACTTC
CASSLVSGEYEQYF
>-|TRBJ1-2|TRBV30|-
TGTGCCTGGAGTGGGGGAGGGTACTATGGCTACACCTTC
CAWSGGGYYGYTF
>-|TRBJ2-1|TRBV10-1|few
TGCGCCAGCAGTGCGGGGTTTTCAGGCTCCTACAATGAGCAGTTCTTC
CASSAGFSGSYNEQFF
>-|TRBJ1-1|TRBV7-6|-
TGTGCCAGCAGCTTATCCCAGGGCCACACTGAAGCTTTCTTT
CASSLSQGHTEAFF
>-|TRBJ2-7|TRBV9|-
TGTGCCAGCAGCGTAGAACCAGGGTCCTCCTACGAGCAGTACTTC
CASSVEPGSSYEQYF
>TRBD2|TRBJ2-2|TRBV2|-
TGTGCCAGCAGTGGTCTAGCGGGGGACACCGGGGAGCTGTTTTTT
CASSGLAGDTGELFF
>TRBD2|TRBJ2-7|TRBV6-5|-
TGTGCCAGCAGTTACTCGGGGGGGGGAGCCGAGCAGTACTTC
CASSYSGGGAEQYF
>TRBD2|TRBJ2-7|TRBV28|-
TGTGCCAGCAGCCATACTAGCGGGAGGCTAGATGAGCAGTACTTC
CASSHTSGRLDEQYF
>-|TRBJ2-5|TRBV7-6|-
TGTGCCAGCAGCCGGAGGCCGGAGCCGGAGGCGGGGGAGACCCAGTACTTC
CASSRRPEPEAGETQYF
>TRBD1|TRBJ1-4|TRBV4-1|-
TGCGCCAGCAGCCAGTCCTCGGGACAGGGAAACGAAAAACTGTTTTTT
CASSQSSGQGNEKLFF
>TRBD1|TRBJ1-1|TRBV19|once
TGTGCCAGTAGGACAGGGGGAAGGACTGAAGCTTTCTTT
CASRTGGRTEAFF
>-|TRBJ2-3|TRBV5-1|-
TGCGCCAGCAGCCCGATCACGGGGGATACGCAGTATTTT
CASSPITGDTQYF
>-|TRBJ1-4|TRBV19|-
TGTGCCAGTAGCAAGCAAACTAATGAAAAACTGTTTTTT
CASSKQTNEKLFF
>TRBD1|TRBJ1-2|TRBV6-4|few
TGTGCCAGCAGTCCCGGGACAGGGGGCGAGGGCTATGGCTACACCTTC
CASSPGTGGEGYGYTF
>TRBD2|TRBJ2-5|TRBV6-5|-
TGTGCCAGTTCTCTCATTAGCGGGAGGGCCAGGACCCAGTACTTC
CASSLISGRARTQYF
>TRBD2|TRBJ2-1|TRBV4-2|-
TGTGCCAGCAGCCAAGAGAGGCTAGCGGACAATGAGCAGTTCTTC
CASSQERLADNEQFF
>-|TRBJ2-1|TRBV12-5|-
TGTGCTAGTGGTTTGAGGGGGGGGATAGCCTACAATGAGCAGTTCTTC
CASGLRGGIAYNEQFF
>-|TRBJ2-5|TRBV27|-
TGTGCCAGCAGTTCCGGGAGTGGGCAAGAGACCCAGTACTTC
CASSSGSGQETQYF
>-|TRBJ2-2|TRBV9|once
TGTGCCAGCAGCGTAGCACGGCAGGTGAACACCGGGGAGCTGTTTTTT
CASSVARQVNTGELFF
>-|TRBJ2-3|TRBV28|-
TGTGCCAGCAGTTCGGGACTCCACACAGATACGCAGTATTTT
CASSSGLHTDTQYF
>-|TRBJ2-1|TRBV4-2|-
TGTGCCAGCAGCCAAAGAGGGTCGGGACTGAGGTCCTACAATGAGCAGTTCTTC
CASSQRGSGLRSYNEQFF
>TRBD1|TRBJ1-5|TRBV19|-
TGTGCCAGTAGCGCGACAGGGATGGGCAATCAGCCCCAGCATTTT
CASSATGMGNQPQHF
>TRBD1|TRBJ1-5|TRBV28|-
TGTGCCAGCAGCTATGAGACAGGGGTGTTGGGCAATCAGCCCCAGCATTTT
CASSYETGVLGNQPQHF
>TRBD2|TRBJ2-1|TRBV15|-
TGTGCCACCAGCCCTAAGACTAGCGGGAGGGGGAATGAGCAGTTCTTC
CATSPKTSGRGNEQFF
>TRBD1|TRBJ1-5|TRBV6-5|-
TGTGCCAGCAGTGACAGGGAAGGGAATCAGCCCCAGCATTTT
CASSDREGNQPQHF
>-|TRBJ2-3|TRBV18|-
TGTGCCAGCTCAGCTTCAGGGTTCGGCACAGATACGCAGTATTTT
CASSASGFGTDTQYF
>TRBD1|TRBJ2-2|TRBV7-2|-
TGTGCCAGCAGCGGGACAGGCGGTGGGCTGTTTTTT
CASSGTGGGLFF
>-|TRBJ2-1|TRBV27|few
TGTGCCAGCAGTTTGTCTTCTCTCTTCTACAATGAGCAGTTCTTC
CASSLSSLFYNEQFF
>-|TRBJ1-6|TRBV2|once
TGTGCCAGCCTCTCTGGTGGACGAGGGTCACCCCTCCACTTT
CASLSGGRGSPLHF
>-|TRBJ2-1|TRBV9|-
TGTGCCAGCAGCGTAGCGGCCAGGGGCTCCTACAATGAGCAGTTCTTC
CASSVAARGSYNEQFF
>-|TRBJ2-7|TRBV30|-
TGTGCCCAGGGGGGCCCCCTCTCCTACGAGCAGTACTTC
CAQGGPLSYEQYF
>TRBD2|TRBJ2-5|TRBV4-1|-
TGCGCCAGCAGCCAAGGTGTTAGCGGGAGTGGCAAGCAGTACTTC
CASSQGVSGSGKQYF
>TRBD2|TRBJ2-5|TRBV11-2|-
TGTGCCAGCAGCTTCCGGGTTATGGCGCTAGCGGGAGGGTTGGAGACCCAGTACTTC
CASSFRVMALAGGLETQYF
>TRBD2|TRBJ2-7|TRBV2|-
TGTGCCAGCAGTGATCCCCCGGCAGCGGGAGGGACGGGCTACGAGCAGTACTTC
CASSDPPAAGGTGYEQYF
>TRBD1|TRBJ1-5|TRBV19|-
TGTGCCAGTAGTGTACCCGGGACAGGGGACCAGCCCCAGCATTTT
CASSVPGTGDQPQHF
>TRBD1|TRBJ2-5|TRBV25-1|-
TGTGCCAGCAGAATCCCCGGACAGGGTCGGGAGACCCAGTACTTC
CASRIPGQGRETQYF
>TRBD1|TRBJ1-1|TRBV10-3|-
TGTGCCATGAGGGGGCTTTCCACTGAAGCTTTCTTT
CAMRGLSTEAFF
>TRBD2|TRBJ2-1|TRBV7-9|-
TGTGCCAGCAGCCCAGATCGACTAGCGGGGAACAATGAGCAGTTCTTC
CASSPDRLAGNNEQFF
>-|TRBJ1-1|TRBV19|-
TGTGCCACCCGGACCAGGGAGGCTGAAGCTTTCTTT
CATRTREAEAFF
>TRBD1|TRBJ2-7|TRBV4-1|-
TGCGCCAGCAGCCCCTCCGGGACAGGGATCTACGAGCAGTACTTC
CASSPSGTGIYEQYF
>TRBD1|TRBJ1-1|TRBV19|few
TGTGCCAGTAGTCCAGACAGGGCGGCCACTGAAGCTTTCTTT
CASSPDRAATEAFF
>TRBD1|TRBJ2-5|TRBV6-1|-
TGTGCCAGCAGTGAAAGGGGACAGGGGCAGGAGACCCAGTACTTC
CASSERGQGQETQYF
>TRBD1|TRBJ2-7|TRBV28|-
TGTGCCAGCATTCAGGGGGGACAGGTCTACGAGCAGTACTTC
CASIQGGQVYEQYF
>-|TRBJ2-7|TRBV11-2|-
TGTGCCAGCAGCCCTCCGGGAGTTAGATCATACGAGCAGTACTTC
CASSPPGVRSYEQYF
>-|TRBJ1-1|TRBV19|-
TGTGCCAGTAGTCCAGGGTTGGCGAACACTGAAGCTTTCTTT
CASSPGLANTEAFF
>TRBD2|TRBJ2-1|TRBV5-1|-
TGCGCCAGCAGCTTGGCTACTAGCGGGGGCTCCTACAATGAGCAGTTCTTC
CASSLATSGGSYNEQFF